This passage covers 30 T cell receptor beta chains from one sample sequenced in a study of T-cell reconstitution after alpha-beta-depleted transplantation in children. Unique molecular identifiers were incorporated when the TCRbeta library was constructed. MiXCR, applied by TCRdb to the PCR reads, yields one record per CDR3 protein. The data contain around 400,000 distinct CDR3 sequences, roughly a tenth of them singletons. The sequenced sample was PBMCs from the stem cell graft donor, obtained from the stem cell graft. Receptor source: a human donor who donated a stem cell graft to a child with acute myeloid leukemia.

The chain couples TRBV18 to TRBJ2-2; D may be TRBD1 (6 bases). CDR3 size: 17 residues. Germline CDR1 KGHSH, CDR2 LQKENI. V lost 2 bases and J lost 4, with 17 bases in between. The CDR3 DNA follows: TGTGCCAGCTCACCAAAGGGTGACAGGTCGAGCACCGGGGAGCTGTTTTTT. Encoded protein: CASSPKGDRSSTGELFF.

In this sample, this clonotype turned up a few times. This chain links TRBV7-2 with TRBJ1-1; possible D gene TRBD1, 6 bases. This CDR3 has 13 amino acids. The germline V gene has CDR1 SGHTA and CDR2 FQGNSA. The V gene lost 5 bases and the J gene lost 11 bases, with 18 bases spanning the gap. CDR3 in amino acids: CASSNQQGFGAFF. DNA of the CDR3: TGTGCCAGCAGCAATCAACAGGGTTTCGGCGCTTTCTTT.

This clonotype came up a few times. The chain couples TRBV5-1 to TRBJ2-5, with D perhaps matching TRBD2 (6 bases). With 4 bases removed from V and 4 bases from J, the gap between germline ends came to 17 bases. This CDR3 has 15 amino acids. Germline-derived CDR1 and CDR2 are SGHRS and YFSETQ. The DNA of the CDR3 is TGCGCCAGCAGCGTGGGGATGGCGGGGTTAGAGACCCAGTACTTC. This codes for CASSVGMAGLETQYF.

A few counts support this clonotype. The DNA of the CDR3 is TGTGCCAGCAGCGTAGTTTCTGGAAATGGCTACACCTTC. This encodes CASSVVSGNGYTF. The chain employs TRBV9 and TRBJ1-2; D ambiguous. V was cut by 0 bases and J by 6 bases, with 9 bases left in between. This CDR3 contains 13 residues. Germline V CDR1 and CDR2: SGDLS, YYNGEE.

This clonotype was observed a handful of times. This CDR3 reads CASSHGQIQETQYF. The CDR3, as DNA: TGTGCCAGCAGCCACGGACAGATCCAAGAGACCCAGTACTTC. The V call is TRBV6-1, the J call TRBJ2-5; possibly TRBD1 for D (6 bases). The CDR3 consists of 14 residues. From germline, CDR1 is MNHNS and CDR2 SASEGT. Trimming took off 6 bases at V and 1 base at J, with 12 bases between the two ends.

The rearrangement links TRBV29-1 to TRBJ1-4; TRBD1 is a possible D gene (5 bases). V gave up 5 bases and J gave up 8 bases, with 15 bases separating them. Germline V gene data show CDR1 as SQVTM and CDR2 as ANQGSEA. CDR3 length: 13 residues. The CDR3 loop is CSVTSVDSEKLFF. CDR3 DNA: TGCAGCGTTACAAGCGTCGACAGCGAAAAACTGTTTTTT.

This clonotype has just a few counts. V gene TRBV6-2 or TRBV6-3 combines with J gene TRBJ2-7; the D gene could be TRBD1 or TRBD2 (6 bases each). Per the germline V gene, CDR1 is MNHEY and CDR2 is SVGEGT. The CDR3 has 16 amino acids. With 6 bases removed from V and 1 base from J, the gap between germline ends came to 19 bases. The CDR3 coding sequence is TGTGCCAGCAGGGACAGTTTGCGGGATTATTCCTACGAGCAGTACTTC. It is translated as CASRDSLRDYSYEQYF.

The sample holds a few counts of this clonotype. CDR3 in amino acids: CASSPVPGQGSAFF. The CDR3 DNA is TGCGCCAGCAGCCCCGTCCCGGGACAGGGTTCGGCTTTCTTT. The rearrangement uses TRBV5-1 and TRBJ1-1; TRBD1 aligns across 9 bases. The ends lost 4 bases at V and 11 bases at J; junction bases unmatched: 12. This CDR3 region has 14 residues. Germline loops: CDR1 SGHRS, CDR2 YFSETQ.

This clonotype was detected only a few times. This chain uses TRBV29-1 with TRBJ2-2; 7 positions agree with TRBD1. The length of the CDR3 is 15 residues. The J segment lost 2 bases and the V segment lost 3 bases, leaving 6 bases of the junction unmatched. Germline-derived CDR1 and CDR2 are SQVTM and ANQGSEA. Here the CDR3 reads CSVEPGTANTGELFF. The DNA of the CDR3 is TGCAGCGTTGAGCCTGGGACAGCCAACACCGGGGAGCTGTTTTTT.

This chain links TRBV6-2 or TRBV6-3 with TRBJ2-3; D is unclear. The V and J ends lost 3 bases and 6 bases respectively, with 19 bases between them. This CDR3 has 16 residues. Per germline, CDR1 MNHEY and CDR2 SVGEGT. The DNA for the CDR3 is TGTGCCAGCAGTTATTTCCAGGTCTTTCGGTCGGATACGCAGTATTTT. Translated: CASSYFQVFRSDTQYF.

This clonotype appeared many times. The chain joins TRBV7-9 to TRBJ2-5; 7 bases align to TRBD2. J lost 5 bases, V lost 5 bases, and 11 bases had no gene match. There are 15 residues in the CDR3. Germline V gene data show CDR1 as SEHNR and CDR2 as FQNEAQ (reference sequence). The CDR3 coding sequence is TGTGCCAGCAGCCCCTGGAGCGGAGCGGGGGAGACCCAGTACTTC. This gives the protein CASSPWSGAGETQYF.

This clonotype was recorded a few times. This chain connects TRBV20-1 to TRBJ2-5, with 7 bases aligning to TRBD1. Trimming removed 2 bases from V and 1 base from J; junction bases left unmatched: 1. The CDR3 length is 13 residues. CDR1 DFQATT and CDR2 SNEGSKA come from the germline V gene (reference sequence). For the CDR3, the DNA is TGCAGTGCTAGACGACAGGGCCAAGAGACCCAGTACTTC. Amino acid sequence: CSARRQGQETQYF.

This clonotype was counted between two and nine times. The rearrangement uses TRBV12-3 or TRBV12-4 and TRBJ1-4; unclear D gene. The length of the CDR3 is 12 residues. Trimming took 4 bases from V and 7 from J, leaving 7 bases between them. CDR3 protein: CASSYSLEKLFF. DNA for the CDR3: TGTGCCAGCAGTTACAGTCTTGAAAAACTGTTTTTT.

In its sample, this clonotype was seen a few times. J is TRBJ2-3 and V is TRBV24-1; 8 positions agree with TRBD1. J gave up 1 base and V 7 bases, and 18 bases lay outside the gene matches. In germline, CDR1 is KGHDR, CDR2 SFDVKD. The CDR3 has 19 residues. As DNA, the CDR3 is TGTGCCACCAGCCCCACCGGGACAGGAGGAAAATTGGGCACAGATACGCAGTATTTT. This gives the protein CATSPTGTGGKLGTDTQYF.

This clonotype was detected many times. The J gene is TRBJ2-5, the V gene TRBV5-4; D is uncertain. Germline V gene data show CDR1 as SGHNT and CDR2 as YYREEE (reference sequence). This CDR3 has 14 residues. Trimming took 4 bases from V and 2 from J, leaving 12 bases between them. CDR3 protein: CASSAIVGQETQYF. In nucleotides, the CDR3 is TGTGCCAGCAGCGCTATCGTAGGGCAAGAGACCCAGTACTTC.

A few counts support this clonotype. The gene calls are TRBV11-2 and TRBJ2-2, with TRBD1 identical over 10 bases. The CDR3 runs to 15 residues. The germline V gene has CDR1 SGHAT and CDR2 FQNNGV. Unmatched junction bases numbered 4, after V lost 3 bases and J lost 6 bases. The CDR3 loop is CASSFGTGVSGELFF. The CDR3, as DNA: TGTGCCAGCAGCTTCGGGACAGGGGTCTCCGGGGAGCTGTTTTTT.

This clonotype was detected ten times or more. CDR3 coding DNA: TGCGCCAGCAGCTTGGCTACTGGCTCCAGTTCACCCCTCCACTTT. As protein: CASSLATGSSSPLHF. V usage is TRBV5-1 and J usage is TRBJ1-6; D is ambiguous. The CDR3 is 15 amino acids. Trimming removed 0 bases at V and 9 bases at J, with 13 bases between. Germline V CDR1 and CDR2: SGHRS, YFSETQ.

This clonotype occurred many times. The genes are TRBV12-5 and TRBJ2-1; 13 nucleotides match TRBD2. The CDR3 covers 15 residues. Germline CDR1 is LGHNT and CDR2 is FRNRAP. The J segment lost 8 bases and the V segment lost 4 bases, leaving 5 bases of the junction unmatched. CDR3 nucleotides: TGTGCTAGTGGTTCAACTAGCGGGGGGGACCATGAGCAGTTCTTC. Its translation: CASGSTSGGDHEQFF.

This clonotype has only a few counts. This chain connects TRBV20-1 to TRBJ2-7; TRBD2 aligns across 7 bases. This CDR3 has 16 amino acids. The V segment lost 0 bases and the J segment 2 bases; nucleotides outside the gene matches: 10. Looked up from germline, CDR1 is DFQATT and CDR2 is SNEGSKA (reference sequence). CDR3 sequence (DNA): TGCAGTGCTAGAGATCCGGCTAGCGGAAGGACCTACGAGCAGTACTTC. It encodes CSARDPASGRTYEQYF.

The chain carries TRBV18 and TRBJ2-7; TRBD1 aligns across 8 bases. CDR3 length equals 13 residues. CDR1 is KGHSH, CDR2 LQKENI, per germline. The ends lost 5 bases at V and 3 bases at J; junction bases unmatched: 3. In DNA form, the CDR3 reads TGTGCCAGCTCAGGACAGGGTTACTACGAGCAGTACGTC. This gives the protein CASSGQGYYEQYV.

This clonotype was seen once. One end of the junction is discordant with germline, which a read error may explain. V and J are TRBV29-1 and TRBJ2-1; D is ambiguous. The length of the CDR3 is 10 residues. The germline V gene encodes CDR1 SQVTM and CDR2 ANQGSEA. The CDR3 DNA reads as TGCGGCGTTGGTAACAATGAGCAGTTCTTC. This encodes CGVGNNEQFF.

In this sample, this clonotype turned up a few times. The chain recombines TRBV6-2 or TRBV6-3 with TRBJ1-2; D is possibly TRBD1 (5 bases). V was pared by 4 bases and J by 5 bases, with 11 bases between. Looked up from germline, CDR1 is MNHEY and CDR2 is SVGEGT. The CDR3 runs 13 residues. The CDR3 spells CASSLTAGYGYTF. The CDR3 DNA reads TGTGCCAGCAGTTTGACAGCGGGATATGGCTACACCTTC.

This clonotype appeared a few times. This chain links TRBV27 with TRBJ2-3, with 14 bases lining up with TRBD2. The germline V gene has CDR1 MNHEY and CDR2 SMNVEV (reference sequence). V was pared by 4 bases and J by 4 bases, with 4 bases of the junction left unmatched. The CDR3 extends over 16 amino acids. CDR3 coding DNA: TGTGCCAGCAGTTGGACTAGCGGGGGGATGGCAGATACGCAGTATTTT. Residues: CASSWTSGGMADTQYF.

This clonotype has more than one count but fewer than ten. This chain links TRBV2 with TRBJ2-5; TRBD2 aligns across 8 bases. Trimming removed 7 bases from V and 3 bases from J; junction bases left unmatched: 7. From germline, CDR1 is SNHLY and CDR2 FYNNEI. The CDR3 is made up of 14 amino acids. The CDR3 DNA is TGTGCCAGCAATTTACCGGGAGGGAAAGAGACCCAGTACTTC. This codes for CASNLPGGKETQYF.

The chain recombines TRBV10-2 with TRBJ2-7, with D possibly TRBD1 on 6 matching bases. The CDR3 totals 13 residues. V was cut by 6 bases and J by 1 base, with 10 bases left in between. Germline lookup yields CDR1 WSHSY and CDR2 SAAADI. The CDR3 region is CASSRDTSYEQYV. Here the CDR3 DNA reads TGCGCCAGCAGCAGGGACACTTCCTACGAGCAGTACGTC.

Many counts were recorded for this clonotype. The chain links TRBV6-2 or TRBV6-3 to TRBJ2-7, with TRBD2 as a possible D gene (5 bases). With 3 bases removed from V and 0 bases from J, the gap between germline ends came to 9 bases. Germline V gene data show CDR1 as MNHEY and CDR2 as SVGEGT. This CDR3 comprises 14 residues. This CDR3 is CASSYMRASYEQYF. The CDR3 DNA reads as TGTGCCAGCAGTTATATGCGGGCCTCCTACGAGCAGTACTTC.

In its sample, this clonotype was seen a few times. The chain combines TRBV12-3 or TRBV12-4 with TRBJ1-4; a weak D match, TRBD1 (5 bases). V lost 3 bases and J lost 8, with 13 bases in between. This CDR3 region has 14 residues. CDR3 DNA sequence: TGTGCCAGCAGTTTCGGCGGGGCTGGGGAAAAACTGTTTTTT. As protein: CASSFGGAGEKLFF.

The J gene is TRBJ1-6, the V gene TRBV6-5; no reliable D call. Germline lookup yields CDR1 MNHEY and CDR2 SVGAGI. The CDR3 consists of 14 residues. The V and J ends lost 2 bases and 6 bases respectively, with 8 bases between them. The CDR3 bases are TGTGCCAGCAGTTACAGGGAGGTTAATTCACCCCTCCACTTT. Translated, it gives CASSYREVNSPLHF.

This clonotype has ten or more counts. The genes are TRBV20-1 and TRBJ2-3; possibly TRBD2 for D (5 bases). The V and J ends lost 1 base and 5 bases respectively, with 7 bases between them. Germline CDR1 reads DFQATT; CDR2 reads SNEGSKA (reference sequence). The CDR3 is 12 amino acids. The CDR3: CSARGSVDTQYF. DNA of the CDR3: TGCAGTGCTAGAGGTAGCGTAGATACGCAGTATTTT.

Here the CDR3 DNA reads TGCAGTGCTAGAGTTGGGGGATCCCTCAATGAGCAGTTCTTC. This gives the protein CSARVGGSLNEQFF. The rearrangement uses TRBV20-1 and TRBJ2-1; the D call may be TRBD1 or TRBD2 (5 bases each). Germline V gives CDR1 DFQATT, CDR2 SNEGSKA (reference sequence). Trimming cost V 1 base and J 6 bases, with 13 bases left between them. The CDR3 runs to 14 residues.